Presented here are 10 T cell receptor beta chains from one specimen sequenced in a study of blood T cell repertoires in COVID-19. Measured with immunoSEQ multiplex PCR; TCRdb has only the in-frame clones, and not every one. Here the sample spans approximately 96,000 clones, roughly 90% being singletons. Input material: peripheral blood. Receptor source: a human donor with COVID-19, enrolled during active disease. The donor label of this sample is uncertain.

The CDR3 loop is CAIGQGDHGELFF. Here the CDR3 DNA reads TGTGCCATCGGACAGGGAGACCACGGGGAGCTGTTTTTT. This sequence joins TRBV10-3 and TRBJ2-2; TRBD1 agrees at 8 bases. Germline V lookup: CDR1 ENHRY, CDR2 SYGVKD. V dropped 8 bases and J dropped 7; count of bases not matched to a gene: 6. CDR3 length: 13 amino acids.

The rearrangement links TRBV2 to TRBJ2-5; tentatively, D is TRBD1 (5 bases). The CDR3 consists of 13 residues. V was shortened by 6 bases and J by 0 bases, with 8 bases between the two germline ends. Germline values: CDR1 SNHLY, CDR2 FYNNEI. This CDR3 reads CASRQEYQETQYF. The CDR3 DNA reads as TGTGCCAGCAGACAGGAGTACCAAGAGACCCAGTACTTC.

The CDR3 here is CASSQDLGANVLTF. The CDR3 nucleotides are TGCGCCAGCAGCCAAGATCTTGGGGCCAACGTCCTGACTTTC. The V call is TRBV4-1, the J call TRBJ2-6, with D unclear. The CDR3 has 14 residues. V was clipped by 0 bases and J by 3 bases, with 3 bases between them. Germline-derived CDR1 and CDR2 are MGHRA and YSYEKL.

The chain carries TRBV15 and TRBJ1-5; 9 positions match TRBD1. The V gene end was trimmed by 2 bases and the J gene end by 3 bases; junction bases not matched to a gene: 5. Germline V lookup: CDR1 LNHNV, CDR2 YYDKDF (reference sequence). CDR3 length: 16 amino acids. The CDR3 here is CATSRPGTGFNQPQHF. The CDR3 DNA reads as TGTGCCACCAGCAGACCCGGGACAGGGTTCAATCAGCCCCAGCATTTT.

V and J are TRBV19 and TRBJ2-1; D not resolved. Trimming removed 3 bases at V and 0 bases at J, with 6 bases between. The germline CDR1 and CDR2 sequences are LNHDA and SQIVND (reference sequence). The CDR3 is 14 amino acids. CDR3 sequence reads: CASSMSYSYNEQFF. The DNA of the CDR3 is TGTGCCAGTAGTATGTCTTACTCCTACAATGAGCAGTTCTTC.

The chain links TRBV2 to TRBJ1-6; weak D call: TRBD1 (5 bases). Trimming shortened V by 7 bases and J by 6 bases, and 22 bases separated the two germline ends. This CDR3 contains 17 residues. Germline V gene lookup returns CDR1 SNHLY and CDR2 FYNNEI. Here the CDR3 reads CASTLTGGRTLNSPLHF. In nucleotides, the CDR3 is TGTGCCAGCACCCTAACCGGGGGACGTACCCTTAATTCACCCCTCCACTTT.

The V gene is TRBV11-3, the J gene TRBJ1-1, with 12 nucleotides matching TRBD1. Germline loops: CDR1 SGHNT, CDR2 YENEEA. The CDR3 runs to 17 residues. V lost 3 bases, J lost 4 bases, and 9 bases stayed unmatched. DNA of the CDR3: TGTGCCAGCAGCTTCCGGGACAGGGGGCATCTGGGCACTGAAGCTTTCTTT. This gives the protein CASSFRDRGHLGTEAFF.

The V and J genes are TRBV5-1 and TRBJ1-6, with D tentatively TRBD1 (5 bases). The CDR3 is 14 residues long. Trimming pared 4 bases from V and 8 bases from J, leaving 13 bases between. Germline CDR1 SGHRS, CDR2 YFSETQ. The CDR3 protein is CASSTGTVDSPLHF. Here the CDR3 DNA reads TGCGCCAGCAGCACCGGGACTGTTGATTCACCCCTCCACTTT.

This clone turned up a few times. The rearrangement links TRBV29-1 to TRBJ1-1; D remains unclear. This CDR3 spans 11 amino acids. CDR1 is SQVTM, CDR2 ANQGSEA, per germline. Trimming stripped 5 bases from V and 3 bases from J, with 7 bases between. DNA for the CDR3: TGCAGCGTTAGGGAGGACACTGAAGCTTTCTTT. This translates into CSVREDTEAFF.

The rearrangement links TRBV5-1 to TRBJ2-3; possible D gene TRBD2, 7 bases. This CDR3 has 15 amino acids. Germline CDR1 SGHRS, CDR2 YFSETQ. V was pared by 2 bases and J by 6 bases, with 16 bases between. The CDR3 here is CASSFGGARSDTQYF. CDR3 nucleotide sequence: TGCGCCAGCAGCTTTGGGGGGGCGAGGTCCGATACGCAGTATTTT.